The 6 T cell receptor beta chains below come from one sample, sequenced in a study of cytomegalovirus exposure and HLA in healthy donors. 60 Vbeta and 13 Jbeta primers were used in PCR. Only in-frame clones appear in the TCRdb table, and some are missing; sequencing was by immunoSEQ multiplex PCR. The table shows more than 100,000 clones, with approximately 72% occurring only once. The sequencing input was PBMCs. These receptors all come from a woman between 45 and 60 years old in good health and CMV-seronegative.

Regarding this clone: A read error may produce the germline difference seen at one junction end. This chain links TRBV6-1 with TRBJ2-3, with D possibly being TRBD1 or TRBD2 (5 bases each). The V gene's germline CDR1 is MNHNS and CDR2 SASEGT. The CDR3 extends over 15 amino acids. The chain's CDR3 is CAGREFRRDTDTQYF. For the CDR3, the DNA is TGTGCCGGCAGGGAGTTCCGCCGGGACACAGATACGCAGTATTTT.

The CDR3 here is CASSLTGQGYEQYF. In nucleotides, the CDR3 is TGTGCCAGCAGCTTAACGGGACAGGGCTATGAGCAGTACTTC. The V gene is TRBV7-6, the J gene TRBJ2-7, with TRBD1 identical over 9 bases. The CDR3 has 14 residues. The germline gives CDR1 SGHVS, CDR2 FNYEAQ. Unmatched junction bases numbered 6, after V lost 2 bases and J lost 7 bases.

The rearrangement links TRBV7-9 to TRBJ1-4; tentatively, D is TRBD1 (5 bases). The V gene lost 1 base and the J gene lost 5 bases, with 14 bases spanning the gap. Germline V gene lookup returns CDR1 SEHNR and CDR2 FQNEAQ (reference sequence). The CDR3 is 16 amino acids. In DNA form, the CDR3 reads TGTGCCAGCAGCTTAGTTGGGGCAGGCCGGAATGAAAAACTGTTTTTT. Its protein is CASSLVGAGRNEKLFF.

The chain recombines TRBV4-1 with TRBJ2-7; D not certain. The CDR3 runs 14 residues. From germline, CDR1 is MGHRA and CDR2 YSYEKL. V lost 3 bases and J 0 bases, leaving 9 bases between the germline ends. In nucleotides, the CDR3 is TGCGCCAGCAGCCACCTAGAAAGCTCCTACGAGCAGTACTTC. Translating gives CASSHLESSYEQYF.

This clone appeared a few times. V gene TRBV11-2 combines with J gene TRBJ2-2, with TRBD2 matching over 10 bases. Germline V CDR1 and CDR2: SGHAT, FQNNGV. The CDR3 is made up of 17 amino acids. V shed 5 bases and J 3 bases; nucleotides not matched to a gene: 9. The CDR3 DNA follows: TGTGCCAGCAGCCGGGGGAGCGGGGGGGCCGACACCGGGGAGCTGTTTTTT. Amino acids: CASSRGSGGADTGELFF.

The V gene is TRBV7-6, the J gene TRBJ1-6; D might be TRBD1 (5 bases). V gave up 1 base and J gave up 7 bases, with 17 bases separating them. CDR1 is SGHVS, CDR2 FNYEAQ, per germline. The CDR3 contains 17 residues. CDR3 nucleotides: TGTGCCAGCAGCTTAGAAGGATTGCAGGGTCGGAATTCACCCCTCCACTTT. Translated, it gives CASSLEGLQGRNSPLHF.